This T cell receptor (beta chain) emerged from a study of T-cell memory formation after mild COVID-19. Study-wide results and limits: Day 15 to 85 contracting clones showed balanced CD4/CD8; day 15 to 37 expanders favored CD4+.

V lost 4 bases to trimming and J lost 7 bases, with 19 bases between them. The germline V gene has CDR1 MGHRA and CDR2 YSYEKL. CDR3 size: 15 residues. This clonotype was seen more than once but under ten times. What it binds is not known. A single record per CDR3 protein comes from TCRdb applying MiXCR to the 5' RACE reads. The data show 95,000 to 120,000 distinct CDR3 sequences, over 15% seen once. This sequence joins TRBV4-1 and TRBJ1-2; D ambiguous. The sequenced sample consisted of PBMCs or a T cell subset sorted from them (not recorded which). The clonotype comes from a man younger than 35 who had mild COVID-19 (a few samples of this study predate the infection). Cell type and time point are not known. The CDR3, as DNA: TGCGCCAGCAGCCCCCAACTGGGCCTGGGATCTGGCTACACCTTC. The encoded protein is CASSPQLGLGSGYTF.